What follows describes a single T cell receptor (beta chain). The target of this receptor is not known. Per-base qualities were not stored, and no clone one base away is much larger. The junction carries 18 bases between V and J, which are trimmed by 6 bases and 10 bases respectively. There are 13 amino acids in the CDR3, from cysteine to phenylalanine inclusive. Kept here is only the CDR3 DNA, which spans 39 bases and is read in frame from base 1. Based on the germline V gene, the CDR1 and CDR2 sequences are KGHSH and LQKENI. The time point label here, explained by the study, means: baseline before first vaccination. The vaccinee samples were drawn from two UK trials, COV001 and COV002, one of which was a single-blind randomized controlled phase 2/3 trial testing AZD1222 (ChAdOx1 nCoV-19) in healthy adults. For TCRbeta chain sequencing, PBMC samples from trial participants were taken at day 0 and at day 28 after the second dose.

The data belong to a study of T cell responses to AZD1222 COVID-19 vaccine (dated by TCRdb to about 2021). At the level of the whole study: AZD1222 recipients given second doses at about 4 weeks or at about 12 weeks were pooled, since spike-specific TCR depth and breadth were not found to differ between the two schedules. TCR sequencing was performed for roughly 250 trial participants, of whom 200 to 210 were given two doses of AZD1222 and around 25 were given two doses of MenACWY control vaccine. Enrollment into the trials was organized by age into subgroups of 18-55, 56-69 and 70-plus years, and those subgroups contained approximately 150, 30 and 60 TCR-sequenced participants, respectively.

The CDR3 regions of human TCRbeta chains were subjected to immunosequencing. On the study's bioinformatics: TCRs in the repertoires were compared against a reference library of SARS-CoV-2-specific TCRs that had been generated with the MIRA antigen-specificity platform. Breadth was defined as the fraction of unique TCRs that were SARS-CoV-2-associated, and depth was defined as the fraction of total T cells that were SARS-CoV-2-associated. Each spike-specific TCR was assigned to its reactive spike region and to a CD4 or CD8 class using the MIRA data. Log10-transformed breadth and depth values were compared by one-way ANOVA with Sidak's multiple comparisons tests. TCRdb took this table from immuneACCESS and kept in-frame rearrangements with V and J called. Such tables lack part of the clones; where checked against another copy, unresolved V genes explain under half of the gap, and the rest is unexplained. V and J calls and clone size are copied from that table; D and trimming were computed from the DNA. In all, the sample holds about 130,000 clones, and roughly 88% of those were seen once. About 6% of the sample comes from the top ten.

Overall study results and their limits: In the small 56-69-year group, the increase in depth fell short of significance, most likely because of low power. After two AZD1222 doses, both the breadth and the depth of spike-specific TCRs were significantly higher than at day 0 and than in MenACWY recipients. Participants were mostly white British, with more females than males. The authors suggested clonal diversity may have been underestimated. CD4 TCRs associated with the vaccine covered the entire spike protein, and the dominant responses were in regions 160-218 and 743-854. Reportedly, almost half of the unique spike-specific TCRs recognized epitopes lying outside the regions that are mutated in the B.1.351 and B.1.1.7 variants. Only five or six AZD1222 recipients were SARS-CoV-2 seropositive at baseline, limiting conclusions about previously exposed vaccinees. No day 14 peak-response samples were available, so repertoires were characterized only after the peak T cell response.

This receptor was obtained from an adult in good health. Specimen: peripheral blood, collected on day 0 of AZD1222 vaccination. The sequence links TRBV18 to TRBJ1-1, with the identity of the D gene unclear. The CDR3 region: CASSGFEANGAFF. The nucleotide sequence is TGTGCCAGCTCCGGTTTTGAGGCGAATGGAGCTTTCTTT.